This T cell receptor beta chain was obtained from a study of neurological immune-mediated disorders. Study conclusions and caveats: The expanded clones of different subjects shared no CDR3 amino acid sequences (suggesting private repertoires in all groups).

TCRdb processed the 5' RACE reads anew with MiXCR; each CDR3 protein has one entry. This table holds more than 30,000 distinct CDR3 sequences, 13% found once. The sample's time point: technical triplicate 2. The sorted-subset TCR libraries were prepared using 850,000 to 1,000,000 CD4+ or CD8+ T cells as the starting material. This clonotype was observed at least ten times. Its antigen remains unknown. Input material: CD4+ T cells from blood. The sequence came from a female donor with HTLV-1-associated myelopathy (HAM/TSP).

CDR3 coding DNA: TGCAGTGCTACCCGGACTAGCGGGAGGGCCGGGGGGTTTTCCTACGAGCAGTACTTC. This gives the protein CSATRTSGRAGGFSYEQYF. The chain joins TRBV20-1 to TRBJ2-7; TRBD2 matches 15 bases. Germline CDR1 is DFQATT and CDR2 is SNEGSKA (reference sequence). The CDR3 runs 19 residues. V shed 4 bases and J 1 base; nucleotides not matched to a gene: 14.